Listed below are T cell receptor beta chains from one sample, sequenced in a study of T cell changes during pregnancy in multiple sclerosis. Sequencing used immunoSEQ multiplex PCR; TCRdb keeps in-frame clones, though not all of them. Here the sample spans 40,000 or so clones, around nine tenths being singletons. The material was peripheral blood, obtained in the third trimester of pregnancy. These receptor sequences come from a female donor in good health, enrolled as a control in a pregnancy study. Each CDR3 is given without its conserved first and last residue.

ASSQDVRTDTQY TRBJ2-3 TRBV4-3
SATGGSTGELF TRBJ2-2 TRBV29-1
ASSLGFGGANVLT TRBJ2-6 TRBV5-6
ASKDSSYEQY TRBJ2-7 TRBV6-1
ASSRRDRSGGPTDTQY TRBJ2-3 TRBV7-2
ASSVEGNRAEAF TRBJ1-1 TRBV9
ASSLRGRVAF TRBJ1-1 TRBV28
ASSIQRGANQETQY TRBJ2-5 TRBV21-1
AIGDREGYT TRBJ1-2 TRBV2
ATSREQGSIAKNIQY TRBJ2-4 TRBV15
AISESVTSGRARTDTQY TRBJ2-3 TRBV10-3
ASSPRSGRALNEQF TRBJ2-1 TRBV2
SDSGREGGETQY TRBJ2-5 TRBV29-1
ASSYPPQGWTQY TRBJ2-5 TRBV6-6
ASSVPTSGGGETQY TRBJ2-5 TRBV9
ASSMGAGVYEQY TRBJ2-7 TRBV19
ASRTSGGNPYEQY TRBJ2-7 TRBV27
ASSPFTGELF TRBJ2-2 TRBV6-6
ASSLRQGRAGELF TRBJ2-2 TRBV5-8
ASRFYGDYGYT TRBJ1-2 TRBV6-5
ASSIGQGPDTQY TRBJ2-3 TRBV5-1
ASSSYRGVSGANVLT TRBJ2-6 TRBV27
SAGDSGQF TRBJ2-1 TRBV20-1
ASSSIGTDFYEQY TRBJ2-7 TRBV27
ASRRGGLEQY TRBJ2-7 TRBV6-4
ASSLVEGSLSGYT TRBJ1-2 TRBV7-2
ATRSSREQY TRBJ2-7 TRBV10-3
ASSSRDFGETQY TRBJ2-5 TRBV5-4
ASSPTSTDTQY TRBJ2-3 TRBV7-9
ASSTGQGLIYEQY TRBJ2-7 TRBV9
ASSQDVRGEQY TRBJ2-7 TRBV4-3
ASSQPDRDSGNTIY TRBJ1-3 TRBV4-1
ASSEGQGNEQY TRBJ2-7 TRBV2
ASMGHYSNTGELF TRBJ2-2 TRBV28
ATSRVRQGAYNEQF TRBJ2-1 TRBV15
ASSLRTGVPYGYT TRBJ1-2 TRBV27
ASNYRGANTEAF TRBJ1-1 TRBV25-1
ASSPYRTAQETQY TRBJ2-5 TRBV7-2
ASSMGLADYNEQF TRBJ2-1 TRBV19
ATYERTGFKSGYT TRBJ1-2 TRBV10-3
ASSLVNRNTEAF TRBJ1-1 TRBV11-2
ASRKQGNQPQH TRBJ1-5 TRBV6-5
ASSLAGQPQETQY TRBJ2-5 TRBV5-6
ASGTGTEAF TRBJ1-1 TRBV12-5
ASKGQGEQPQH TRBJ1-5 TRBV2
ASSLGDSSYEQY TRBJ2-7 TRBV7-3
ASSFDRQETQY TRBJ2-5 TRBV13
ASSVEQGSSPLH TRBJ1-6 TRBV2
ASRTIGGGGETQY TRBJ2-5 TRBV5-4
ASSGTGRGLVNTIY TRBJ1-3 TRBV6-1
ASRDYSYNEQF TRBJ2-1 TRBV27
ASSYSTGPVDQPQH TRBJ1-5 TRBV6-6
ASSISGRAADTQY TRBJ2-3 TRBV5-4
ASSPLGSHTEAF TRBJ1-1 TRBV7-7
ASGLSEQDYNEQF TRBJ2-1 TRBV12-5